This TCR beta chain was sequenced in a study of blood T cell repertoires in COVID-19. This CDR3 has 13 residues. Germline V gives CDR1 SNHLY, CDR2 FYNNEI. The germline V and J ends were trimmed by 6 bases and 5 bases, with 13 bases remaining between them. This study enrolled people aged 18 to 89 from about two dozen US geographic areas. Self-reported history from a screening survey and questionnaire set each donor's cohort. The table came from immunoSEQ multiplex PCR; TCRdb's copy has only in-frame clones and leaves some out. The sample has a few hundred thousand clones, approximately 92% seen once. The sequence was collected from a woman in her 30s who had recovered from COVID-19. Sequencing was performed on PBMCs or T cells enriched from blood (not recorded which). V and J are TRBV2 and TRBJ1-1, with a possible D match to TRBD1 (5 bases). CDR3 residues: CASSVRASTEAFF. DNA for the CDR3: TGTGCCAGCAGCGTCAGGGCTTCGACTGAAGCTTTCTTT.